Following are 10 T cell receptor beta chains from one sample sequenced in a study of cytomegalovirus exposure and HLA in healthy donors. 13 Jbeta primers and 60 Vbeta primers were used for the PCR. TCRdb keeps only in-frame clones here, not all; method: immunoSEQ multiplex PCR. This sample has some 180,000 clones, with 80% found just once. The sample comprised PBMCs. These receptors were collected from a woman aged 25 to 45 in good health and CMV-seronegative.

The chain joins TRBV10-3 to TRBJ2-1; TRBD2 matches at 16 bases. Germline CDR1 and CDR2: ENHRY and SYGVKD. V was pared by 4 bases and J by 2 bases, with 8 bases of the junction left unmatched. The CDR3 length is 19 residues. The CDR3 bases are TGTGCCATCAGTGTCGGGACTAGCGGGGGGGCGAGGGCCTACAATGAGCAGTTCTTC. It translates to CAISVGTSGGARAYNEQFF.

This sequence joins TRBV10-3 and TRBJ2-1, with TRBD2 as a possible D gene (5 bases). CDR1 and CDR2 from the germline V gene are ENHRY and SYGVKD. V was pared by 2 bases and J by 7 bases, with 18 bases between. The CDR3 loop spans 16 amino acids. The CDR3 here is CAISETPRVPMNEQFF. DNA for the CDR3: TGTGCCATCAGTGAGACTCCGAGGGTCCCGATGAATGAGCAGTTCTTC.

The chain links TRBV11-2 to TRBJ1-2; D might be TRBD1 (6 bases). V was pared by 2 bases and J by 8 bases, with 15 bases between. The CDR3 runs 14 residues. CDR1 and CDR2 (germline): SGHAT, FQNNGV. CDR3 in amino acids: CASSLLAGVLGYTF. Written as DNA, the CDR3 is TGTGCCAGCAGCTTATTAGCAGGGGTCTTGGGCTACACCTTC.

V gene TRBV5-4 combines with J gene TRBJ1-1; 7 nucleotides match TRBD1. The V segment lost 3 bases and the J segment 0 bases; nucleotides outside the gene matches: 11. The CDR3 is made up of 17 amino acids. Per the germline V gene, CDR1 is SGHNT and CDR2 is YYREEE (reference sequence). The CDR3 nucleotides read TGTGCCAGCAGCTCGGAAACAGGGGCAAGGTTGAACACTGAAGCTTTCTTT. It is translated as CASSSETGARLNTEAFF.

V and J are TRBV19 and TRBJ2-7, with D perhaps matching TRBD2 (5 bases). Germline values: CDR1 LNHDA, CDR2 SQIVND (reference sequence). Trimming removed 5 bases at V and 3 bases at J, with 14 bases between. The length of the CDR3 is 14 residues. The CDR3 loop is CASSLGLKNYEQYF. CDR3 coding DNA: TGTGCCAGTAGTCTTGGACTGAAAAACTACGAGCAGTACTTC.

In DNA, the CDR3 is TGTGCCAGCAGTGACGGGACTAACTATGGCTACACCTTC. It is translated as CASSDGTNYGYTF. The chain couples TRBV6-1 to TRBJ1-2; D gene ambiguous. CDR1 is MNHNS and CDR2 is SASEGT in the germline V gene. V was pared by 3 bases and J by 0 bases, with 5 bases between. The CDR3 is made up of 13 amino acids.

As to this clone: Compared with germline, one end of the junction differs, possibly owing to a read error. This sequence joins TRBV19 and TRBJ2-5, with 8 nucleotides matching TRBD1. From germline, CDR1 is LNHDA and CDR2 SQIVND (reference sequence). This CDR3 spans 15 amino acids. The CDR3 DNA follows: TGTGCCACTAGTAAAAGGACAGGGTTGGCGGAGACCCAGTACTTC. Amino acid sequence: CATSKRTGLAETQYF.

This chain joins TRBV4-2 and TRBJ2-3, with TRBD2 identical over 13 bases. CDR1 is LGHNA, CDR2 YNFKEQ, per germline. This CDR3 spans 17 amino acids. Trimming took 2 bases from V and 5 from J; bases not matched to a gene: 7. The DNA of the CDR3 is TGTGCCAGCAGCCAACCGCCCGGACTAGCGGGGGAAGATACGCAGTATTTT. This translates into CASSQPPGLAGEDTQYF.

The rearrangement joins TRBV15 to TRBJ2-7; 9 positions match TRBD1. Germline CDR1 is LNHNV and CDR2 is YYDKDF (reference sequence). V trimming: 1 base; J trimming: 2 bases; junction bases outside the gene matches: 0. The length of the CDR3 is 14 residues. CDR3 DNA: TGTGCCACCAGCAGAGGGACAGGGGCCTACGAGCAGTACTTC. It translates to CATSRGTGAYEQYF.

The rearrangement uses TRBV2 and TRBJ2-7, with 9 bases that match TRBD1. V lost 6 bases to trimming and J lost 3 bases; unmatched junction nucleotides: 0. This CDR3 region has 12 residues. Germline V gene data show CDR1 as SNHLY and CDR2 as FYNNEI. The CDR3 bases are TGTGCCAGCAGGACAGGGGGCTACGAGCAGTACTTC. This gives the protein CASRTGGYEQYF.